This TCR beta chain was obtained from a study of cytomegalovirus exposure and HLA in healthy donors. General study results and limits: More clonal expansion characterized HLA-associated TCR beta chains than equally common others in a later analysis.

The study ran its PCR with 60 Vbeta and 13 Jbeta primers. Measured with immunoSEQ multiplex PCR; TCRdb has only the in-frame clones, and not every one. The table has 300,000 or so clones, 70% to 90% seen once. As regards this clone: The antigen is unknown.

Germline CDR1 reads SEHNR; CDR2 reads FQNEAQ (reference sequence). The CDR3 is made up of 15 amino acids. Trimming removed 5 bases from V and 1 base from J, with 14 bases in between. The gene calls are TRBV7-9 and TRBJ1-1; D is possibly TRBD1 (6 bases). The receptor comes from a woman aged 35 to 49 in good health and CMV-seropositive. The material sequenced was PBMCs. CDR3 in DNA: TGTGCCAGCAGCCTTTGGGGGACATGGAACACTGAAGCTTTCTTT. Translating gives CASSLWGTWNTEAFF.